This TCR beta chain was observed in a study of T cell responses to AZD1222 COVID-19 vaccine. With respect to this clone: Its target is not known.

Regarding the study as a whole: Females made up more of the donors, who were largely white British, and clonal diversity may have come out too low.

CDR1 is GTSNPN and CDR2 is SVGIG in the germline V gene (reference sequence). V was shortened by 2 bases and J by 1 base, with 11 bases between the two germline ends. The CDR3 is 15 amino acids. Clones were sequenced by immunoSEQ multiplex PCR, and TCRdb holds only the in-frame ones, with some missing. In the table there are 100,000 to 150,000 clones, more than 85% of which are singletons. This TCR came from an adult in good health. The chain uses TRBV30 and TRBJ2-2; D perhaps matches TRBD2 (5 bases). The sample here was peripheral blood, taken on day 0 of AZD1222 vaccination. The CDR3 DNA reads TGTGCCTGGAGTTCCTACGGAGGGAACACCGGGGAGCTGTTTTTT. This codes for CAWSSYGGNTGELFF.